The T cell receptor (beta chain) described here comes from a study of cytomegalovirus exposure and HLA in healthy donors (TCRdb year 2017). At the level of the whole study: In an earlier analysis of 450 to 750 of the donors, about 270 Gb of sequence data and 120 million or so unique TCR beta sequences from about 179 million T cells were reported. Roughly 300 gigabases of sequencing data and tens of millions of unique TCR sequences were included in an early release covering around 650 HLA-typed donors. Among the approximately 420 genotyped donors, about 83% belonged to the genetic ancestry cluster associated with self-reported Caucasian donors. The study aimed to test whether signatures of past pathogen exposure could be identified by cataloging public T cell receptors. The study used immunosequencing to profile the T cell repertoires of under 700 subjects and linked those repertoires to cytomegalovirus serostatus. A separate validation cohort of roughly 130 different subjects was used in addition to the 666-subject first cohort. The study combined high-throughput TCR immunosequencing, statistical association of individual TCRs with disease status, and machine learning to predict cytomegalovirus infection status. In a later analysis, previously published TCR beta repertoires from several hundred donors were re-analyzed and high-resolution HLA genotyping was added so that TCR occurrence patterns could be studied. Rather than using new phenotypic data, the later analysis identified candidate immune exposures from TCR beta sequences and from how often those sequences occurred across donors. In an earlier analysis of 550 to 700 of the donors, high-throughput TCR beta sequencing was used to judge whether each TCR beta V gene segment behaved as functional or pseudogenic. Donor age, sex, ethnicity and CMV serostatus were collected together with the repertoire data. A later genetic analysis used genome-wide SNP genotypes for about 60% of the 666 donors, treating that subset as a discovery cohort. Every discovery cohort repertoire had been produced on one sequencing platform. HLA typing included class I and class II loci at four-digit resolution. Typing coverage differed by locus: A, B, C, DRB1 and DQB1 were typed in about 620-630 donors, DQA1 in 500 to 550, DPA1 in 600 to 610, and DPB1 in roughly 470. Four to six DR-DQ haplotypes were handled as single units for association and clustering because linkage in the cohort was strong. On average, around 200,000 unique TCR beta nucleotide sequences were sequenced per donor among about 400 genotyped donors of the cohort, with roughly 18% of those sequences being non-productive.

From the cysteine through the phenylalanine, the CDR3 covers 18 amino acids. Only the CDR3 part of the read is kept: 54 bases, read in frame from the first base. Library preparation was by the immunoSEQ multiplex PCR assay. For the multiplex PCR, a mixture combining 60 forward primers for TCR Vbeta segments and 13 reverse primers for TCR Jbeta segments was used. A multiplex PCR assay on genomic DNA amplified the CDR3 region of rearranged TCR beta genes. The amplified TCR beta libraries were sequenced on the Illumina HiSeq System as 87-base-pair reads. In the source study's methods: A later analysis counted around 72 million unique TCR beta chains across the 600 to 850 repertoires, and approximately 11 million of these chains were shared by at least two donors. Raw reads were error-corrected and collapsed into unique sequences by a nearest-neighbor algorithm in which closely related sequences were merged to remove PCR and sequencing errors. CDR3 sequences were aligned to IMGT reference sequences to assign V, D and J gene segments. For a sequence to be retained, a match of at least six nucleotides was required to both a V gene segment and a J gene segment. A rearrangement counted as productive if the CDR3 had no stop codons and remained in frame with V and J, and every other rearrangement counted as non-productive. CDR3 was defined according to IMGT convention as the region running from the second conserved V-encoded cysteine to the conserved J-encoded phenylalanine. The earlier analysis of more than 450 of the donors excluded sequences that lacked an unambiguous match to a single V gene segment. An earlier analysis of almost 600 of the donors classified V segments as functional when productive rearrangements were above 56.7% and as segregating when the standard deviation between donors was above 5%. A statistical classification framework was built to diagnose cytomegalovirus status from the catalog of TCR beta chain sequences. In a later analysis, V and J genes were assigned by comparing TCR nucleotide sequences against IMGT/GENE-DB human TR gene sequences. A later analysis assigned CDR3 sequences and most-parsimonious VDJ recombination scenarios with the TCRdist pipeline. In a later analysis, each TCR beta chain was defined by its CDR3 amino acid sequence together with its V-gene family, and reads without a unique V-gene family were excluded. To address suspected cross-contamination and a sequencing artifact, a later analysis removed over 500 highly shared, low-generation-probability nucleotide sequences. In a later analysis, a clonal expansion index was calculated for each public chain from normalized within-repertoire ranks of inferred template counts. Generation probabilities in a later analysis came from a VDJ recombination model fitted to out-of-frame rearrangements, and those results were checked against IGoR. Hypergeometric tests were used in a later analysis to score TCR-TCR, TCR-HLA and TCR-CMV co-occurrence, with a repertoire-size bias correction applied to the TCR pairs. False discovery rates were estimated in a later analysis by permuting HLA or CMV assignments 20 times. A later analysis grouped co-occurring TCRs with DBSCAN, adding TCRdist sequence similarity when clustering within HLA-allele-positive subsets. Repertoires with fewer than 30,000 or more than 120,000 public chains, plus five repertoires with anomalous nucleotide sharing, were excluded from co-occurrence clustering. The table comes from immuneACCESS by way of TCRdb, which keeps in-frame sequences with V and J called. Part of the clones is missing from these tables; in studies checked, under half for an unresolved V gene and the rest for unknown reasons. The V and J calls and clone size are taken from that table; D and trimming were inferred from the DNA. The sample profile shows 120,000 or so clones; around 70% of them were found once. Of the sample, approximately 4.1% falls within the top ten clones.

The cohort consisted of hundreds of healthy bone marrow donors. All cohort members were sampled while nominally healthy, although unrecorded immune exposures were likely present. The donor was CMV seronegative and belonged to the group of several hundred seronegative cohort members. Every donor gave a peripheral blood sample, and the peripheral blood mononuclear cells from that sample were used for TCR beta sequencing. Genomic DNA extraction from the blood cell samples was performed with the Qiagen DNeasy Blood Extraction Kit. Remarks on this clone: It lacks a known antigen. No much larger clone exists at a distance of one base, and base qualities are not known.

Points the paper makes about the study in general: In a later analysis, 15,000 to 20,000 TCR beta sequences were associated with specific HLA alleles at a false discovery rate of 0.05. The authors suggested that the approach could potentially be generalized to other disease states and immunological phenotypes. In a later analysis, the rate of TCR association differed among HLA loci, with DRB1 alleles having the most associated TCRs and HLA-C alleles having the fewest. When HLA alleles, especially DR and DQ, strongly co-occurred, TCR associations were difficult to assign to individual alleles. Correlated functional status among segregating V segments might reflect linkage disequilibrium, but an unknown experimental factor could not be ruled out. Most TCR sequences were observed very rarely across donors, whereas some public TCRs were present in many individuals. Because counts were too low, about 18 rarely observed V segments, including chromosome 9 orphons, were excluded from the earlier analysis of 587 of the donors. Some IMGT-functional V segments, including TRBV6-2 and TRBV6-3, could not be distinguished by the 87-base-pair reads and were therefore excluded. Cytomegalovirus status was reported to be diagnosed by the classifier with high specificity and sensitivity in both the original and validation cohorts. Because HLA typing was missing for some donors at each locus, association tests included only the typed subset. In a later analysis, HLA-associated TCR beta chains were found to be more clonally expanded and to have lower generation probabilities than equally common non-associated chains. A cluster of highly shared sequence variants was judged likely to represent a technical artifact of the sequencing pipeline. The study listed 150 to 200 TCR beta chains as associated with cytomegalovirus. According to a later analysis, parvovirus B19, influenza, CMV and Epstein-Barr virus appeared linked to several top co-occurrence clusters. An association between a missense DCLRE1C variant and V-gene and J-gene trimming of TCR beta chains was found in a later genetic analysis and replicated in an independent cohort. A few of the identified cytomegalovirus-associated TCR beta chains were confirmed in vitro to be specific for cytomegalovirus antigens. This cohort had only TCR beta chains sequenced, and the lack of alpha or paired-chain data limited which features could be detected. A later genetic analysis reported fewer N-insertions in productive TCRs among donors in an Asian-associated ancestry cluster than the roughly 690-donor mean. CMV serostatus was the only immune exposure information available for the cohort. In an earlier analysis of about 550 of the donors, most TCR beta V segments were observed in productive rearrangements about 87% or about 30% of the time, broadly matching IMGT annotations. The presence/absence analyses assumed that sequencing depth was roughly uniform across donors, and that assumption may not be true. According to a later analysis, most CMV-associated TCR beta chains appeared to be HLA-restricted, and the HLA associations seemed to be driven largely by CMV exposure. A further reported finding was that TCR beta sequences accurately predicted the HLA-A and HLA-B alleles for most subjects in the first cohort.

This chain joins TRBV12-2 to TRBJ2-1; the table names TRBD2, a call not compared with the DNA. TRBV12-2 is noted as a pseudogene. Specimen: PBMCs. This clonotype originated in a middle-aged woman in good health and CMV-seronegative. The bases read TGTGCAAGTCGCTTAGTTAGTAGCGGGGGGAGTTCCTACAATGAGCAGTTCTTC. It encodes CASRLVSSGGSSYNEQFF.